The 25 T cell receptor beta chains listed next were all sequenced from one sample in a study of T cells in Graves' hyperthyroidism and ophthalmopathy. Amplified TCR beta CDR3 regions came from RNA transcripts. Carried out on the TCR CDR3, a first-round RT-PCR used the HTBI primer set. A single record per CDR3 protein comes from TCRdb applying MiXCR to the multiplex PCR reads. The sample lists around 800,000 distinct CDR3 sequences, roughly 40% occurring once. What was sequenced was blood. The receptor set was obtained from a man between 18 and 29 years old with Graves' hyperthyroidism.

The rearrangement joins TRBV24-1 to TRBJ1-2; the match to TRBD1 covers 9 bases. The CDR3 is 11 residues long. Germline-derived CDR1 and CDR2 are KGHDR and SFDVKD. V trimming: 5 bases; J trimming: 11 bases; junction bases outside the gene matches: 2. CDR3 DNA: TGTGCCACCAGTGGAGGACAGGGGTACACCTTC. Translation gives CATSGGQGYTF.

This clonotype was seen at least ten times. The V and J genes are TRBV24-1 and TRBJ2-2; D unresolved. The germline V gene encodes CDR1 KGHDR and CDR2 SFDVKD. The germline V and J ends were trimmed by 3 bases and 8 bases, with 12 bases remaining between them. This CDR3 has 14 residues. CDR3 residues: CATSDVEERGELFF. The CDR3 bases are TGTGCCACCAGTGATGTCGAGGAGCGAGGGGAGCTGTTTTTT.

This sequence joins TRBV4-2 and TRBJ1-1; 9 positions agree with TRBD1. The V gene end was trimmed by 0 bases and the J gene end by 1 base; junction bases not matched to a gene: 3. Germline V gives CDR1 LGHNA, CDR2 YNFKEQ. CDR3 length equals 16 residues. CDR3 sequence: CASSQEGTGRNTEAFF. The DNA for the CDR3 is TGTGCCAGCAGCCAAGAGGGGACAGGGAGGAACACTGAAGCTTTCTTT.

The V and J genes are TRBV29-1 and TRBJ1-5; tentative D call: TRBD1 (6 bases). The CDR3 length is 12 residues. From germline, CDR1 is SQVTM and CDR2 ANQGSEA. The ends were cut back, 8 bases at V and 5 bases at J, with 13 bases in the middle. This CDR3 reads CSSGGLYQPQHF. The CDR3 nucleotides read TGCAGCAGTGGGGGCCTTTATCAGCCCCAGCATTTT.

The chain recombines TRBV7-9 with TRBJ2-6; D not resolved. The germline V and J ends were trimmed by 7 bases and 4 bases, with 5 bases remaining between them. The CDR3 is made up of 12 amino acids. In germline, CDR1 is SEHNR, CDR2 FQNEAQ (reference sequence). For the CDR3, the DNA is TGTGCCAGCAATTTGGGGGCCAACGTCCTGACTTTC. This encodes CASNLGANVLTF.

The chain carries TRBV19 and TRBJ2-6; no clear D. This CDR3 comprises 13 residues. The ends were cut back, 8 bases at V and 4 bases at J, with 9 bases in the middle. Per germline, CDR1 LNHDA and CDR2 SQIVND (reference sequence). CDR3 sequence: CASERGGANVLTF. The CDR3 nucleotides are TGTGCCAGTGAGCGAGGCGGGGCCAACGTCCTGACTTTC. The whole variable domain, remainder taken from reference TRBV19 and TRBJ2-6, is DGGITQSPKYLFRKEGQNVTLSCEQNLNHDAMYWYRQDPGQGLRLIYYSQIVNDFQKGDIAEGYSVSREKKESFPLTVTSAQKNPTAFYLCASERGGANVLTFGAGSRLTVL.

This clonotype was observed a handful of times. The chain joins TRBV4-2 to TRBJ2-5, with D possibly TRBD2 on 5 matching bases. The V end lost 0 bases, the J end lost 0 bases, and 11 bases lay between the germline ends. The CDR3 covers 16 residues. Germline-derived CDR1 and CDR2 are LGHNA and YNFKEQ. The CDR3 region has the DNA TGTGCCAGCAGCCAAGAAGGGAGCGGATACCAAGAGACCCAGTACTTC. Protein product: CASSQEGSGYQETQYF.

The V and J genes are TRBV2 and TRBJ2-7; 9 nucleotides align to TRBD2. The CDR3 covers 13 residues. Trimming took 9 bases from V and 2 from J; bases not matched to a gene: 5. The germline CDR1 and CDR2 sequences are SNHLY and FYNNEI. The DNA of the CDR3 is TGTGCCAGTTGTAGCGGGGGACCCTACGAGCAGTACTTC. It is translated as CASCSGGPYEQYF.

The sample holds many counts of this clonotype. DNA of the CDR3: TGTGCCAGCAGTGAACCGGCAGGGATCCAGCCCCAGCATTTT. This translates into CASSEPAGIQPQHF. V is TRBV2 and J is TRBJ1-5, with a weak D call TRBD1 (5 bases). V dropped 2 bases and J dropped 7 bases, with 12 bases sitting between them. CDR3 size: 14 residues. The V gene's germline CDR1 is SNHLY and CDR2 FYNNEI.

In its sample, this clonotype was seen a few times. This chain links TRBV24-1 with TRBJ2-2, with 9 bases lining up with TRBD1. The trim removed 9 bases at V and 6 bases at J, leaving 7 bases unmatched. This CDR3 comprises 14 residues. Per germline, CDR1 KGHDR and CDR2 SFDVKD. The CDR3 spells CATGGQGGSGELFF. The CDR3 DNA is TGTGCCACCGGGGGACAGGGAGGATCCGGGGAGCTGTTTTTT.

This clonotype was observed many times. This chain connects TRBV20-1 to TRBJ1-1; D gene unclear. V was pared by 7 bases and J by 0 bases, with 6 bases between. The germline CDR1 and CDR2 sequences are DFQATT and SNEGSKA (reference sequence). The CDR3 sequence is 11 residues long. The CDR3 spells CSVRLNTEAFF. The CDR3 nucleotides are TGCAGTGTTCGACTGAACACTGAAGCTTTCTTT.

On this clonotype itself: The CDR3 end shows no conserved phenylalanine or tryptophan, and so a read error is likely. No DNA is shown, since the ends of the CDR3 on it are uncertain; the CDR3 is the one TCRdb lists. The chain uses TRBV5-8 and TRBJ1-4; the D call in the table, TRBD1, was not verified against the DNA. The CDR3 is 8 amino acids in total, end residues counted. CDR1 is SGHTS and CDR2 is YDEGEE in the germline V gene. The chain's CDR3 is CASSSRTG.

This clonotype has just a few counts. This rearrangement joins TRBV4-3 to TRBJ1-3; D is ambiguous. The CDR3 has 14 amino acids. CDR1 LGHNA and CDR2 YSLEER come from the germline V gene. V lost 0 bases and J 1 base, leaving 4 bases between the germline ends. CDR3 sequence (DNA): TGCGCCAGCAGCCAAGATCGTTCTGGAAACACCATATATTTT. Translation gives CASSQDRSGNTIYF.

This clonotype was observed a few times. The CDR3 is CASTSGLAEYEQYF. The DNA of the CDR3 is TGTGCCAGCACCTCGGGACTAGCGGAATACGAGCAGTACTTC. The chain has TRBV12-3 or TRBV12-4 and TRBJ2-7, with TRBD2 identical over 11 bases. The CDR3 is made up of 14 amino acids. The ends lost 7 bases at V and 4 bases at J; junction bases unmatched: 6.

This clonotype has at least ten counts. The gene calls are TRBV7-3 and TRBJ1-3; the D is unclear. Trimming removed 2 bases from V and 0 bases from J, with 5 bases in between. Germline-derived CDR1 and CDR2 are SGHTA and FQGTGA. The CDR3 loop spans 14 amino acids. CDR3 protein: CASSLDGSGNTIYF. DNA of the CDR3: TGTGCCAGCAGCTTAGACGGCTCTGGAAACACCATATATTTT.

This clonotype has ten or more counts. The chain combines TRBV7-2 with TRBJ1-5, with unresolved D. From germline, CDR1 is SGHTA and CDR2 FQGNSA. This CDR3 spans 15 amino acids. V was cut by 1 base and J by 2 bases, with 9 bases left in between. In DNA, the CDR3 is TGTGCCAGCAGCTTAGGGGGTATTGGCAATCAGCCCCAGCATTTT. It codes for CASSLGGIGNQPQHF.

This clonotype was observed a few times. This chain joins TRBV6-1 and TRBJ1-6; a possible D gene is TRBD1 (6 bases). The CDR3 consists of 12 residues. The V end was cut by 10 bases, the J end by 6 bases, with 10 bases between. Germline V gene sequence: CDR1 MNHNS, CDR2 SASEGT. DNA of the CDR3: TGTGCCATGTCGGACAGTAATTCACCCCTCCACTTT. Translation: CAMSDSNSPLHF.

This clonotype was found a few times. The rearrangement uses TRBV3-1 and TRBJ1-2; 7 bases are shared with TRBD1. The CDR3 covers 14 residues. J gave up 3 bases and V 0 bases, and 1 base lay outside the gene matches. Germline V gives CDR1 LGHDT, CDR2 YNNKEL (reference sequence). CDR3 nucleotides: TGTGCCAGCAGCCAAGATCAGGGGGACTATGGCTACACCTTC. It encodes CASSQDQGDYGYTF. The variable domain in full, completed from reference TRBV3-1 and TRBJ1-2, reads DTAVSQTPKYLVTQMGNDKSIKCEQNLGHDTMYWYKQDSKKFLKIMFSYNNKELIINETVPNRFSPKSPDKAHLNLHINSLELGDSAVYFCASSQDQGDYGYTFGSGTRLTVV.

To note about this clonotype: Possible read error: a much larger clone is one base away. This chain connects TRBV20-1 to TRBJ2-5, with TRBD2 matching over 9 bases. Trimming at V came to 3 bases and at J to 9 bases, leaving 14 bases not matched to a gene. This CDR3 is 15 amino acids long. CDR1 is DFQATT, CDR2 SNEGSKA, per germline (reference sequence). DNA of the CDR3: TGCAGTGCTAGCCCGGCCGGGACTAGCCAGCAGGCCCAGTACTTC. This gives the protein CSASPAGTSQQAQYF.

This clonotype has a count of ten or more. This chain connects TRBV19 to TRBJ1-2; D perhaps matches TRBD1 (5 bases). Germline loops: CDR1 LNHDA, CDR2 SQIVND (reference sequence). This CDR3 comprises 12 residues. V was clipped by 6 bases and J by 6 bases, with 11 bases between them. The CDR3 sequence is CASSRAANGYTF. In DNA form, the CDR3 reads TGTGCCAGTAGCAGGGCTGCCAATGGCTACACCTTC.

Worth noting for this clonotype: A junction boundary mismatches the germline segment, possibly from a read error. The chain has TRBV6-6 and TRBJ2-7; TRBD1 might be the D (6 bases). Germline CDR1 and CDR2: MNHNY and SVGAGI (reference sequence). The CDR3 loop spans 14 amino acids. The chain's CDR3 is CAGSYQGPGYEQYF. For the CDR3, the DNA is TGTGCCGGCAGTTATCAGGGGCCAGGCTACGAGCAGTACTTC.

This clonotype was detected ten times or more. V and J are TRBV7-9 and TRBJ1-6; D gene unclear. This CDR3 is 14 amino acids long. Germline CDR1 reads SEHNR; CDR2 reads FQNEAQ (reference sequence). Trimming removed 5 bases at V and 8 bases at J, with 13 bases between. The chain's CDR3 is CASSHDVSYSPLHF. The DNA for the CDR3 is TGTGCCAGCAGCCACGACGTCTCCTATTCACCCCTCCACTTT.

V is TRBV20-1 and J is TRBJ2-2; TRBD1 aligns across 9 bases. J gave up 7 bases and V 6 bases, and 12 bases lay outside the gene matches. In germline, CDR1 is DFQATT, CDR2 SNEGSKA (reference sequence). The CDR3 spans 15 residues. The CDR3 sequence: CSARSRDREVGELFF. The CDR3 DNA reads TGCAGTGCCAGATCCCGGGACAGGGAAGTCGGGGAGCTGTTTTTT.

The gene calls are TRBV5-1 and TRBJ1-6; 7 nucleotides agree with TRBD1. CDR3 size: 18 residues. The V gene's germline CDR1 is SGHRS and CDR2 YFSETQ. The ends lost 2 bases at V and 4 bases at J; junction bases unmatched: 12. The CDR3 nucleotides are TGCGCCAGCAGCTTTTCGCCGGCGGAGACAGGGTATAATTCACCCCTCCACTTT. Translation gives CASSFSPAETGYNSPLHF.

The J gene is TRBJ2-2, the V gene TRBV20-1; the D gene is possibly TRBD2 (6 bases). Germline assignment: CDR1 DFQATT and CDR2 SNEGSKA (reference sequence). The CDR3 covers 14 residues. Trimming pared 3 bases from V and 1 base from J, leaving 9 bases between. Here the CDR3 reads CSARGDLNTGELFF. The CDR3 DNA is TGCAGTGCTAGGGGGGACTTGAACACCGGGGAGCTGTTTTTT.